This record looks at one T cell receptor (beta chain) sequence and its context. Its specificity is not known. The sample originates from a study of shared clonotypes between healthy human individuals. Whole-study findings and limits: On the whole, naive subsets had larger estimated richness than memory subsets had.

The repertoire was sequenced with immunoSEQ multiplex PCR; TCRdb's copy has only in-frame clones and lacks some. The sample shows roughly 1,100,000 clones, about 76% of them seen only once. Germline assignment: CDR1 MGHRA and CDR2 YSYEKL. With V trimmed by 4 bases and J by 7 bases, 15 bases remained unmatched. CDR3 length: 16 residues. The V gene is TRBV4-1, the J gene TRBJ2-5, with 7 bases fitting TRBD2. This sequence originates from a man aged 18 to 30 in good health. Input material: memory CD4+ T cells sorted from blood. The subset is: CD45RA-negative fraction. The CDR3 coding sequence is TGCGCCAGCAGCCTACGCCGGGAGGCGCTGATGGGGACCCAGTACTTC. Its translation is CASSLRREALMGTQYF.